Sequencing of this T cell receptor beta chain was carried out in a study of beta chain features in type 1 diabetes. The CDR3 covers 16 residues. The V segment lost 0 bases and the J segment 1 base; nucleotides outside the gene matches: 5. Germline V gene sequence: CDR1 SGHTA, CDR2 FQGNSA. Expressed TCRB transcripts were sequenced, since all the RNA that had been isolated was reverse transcribed. Profiled with immunoSEQ multiplex PCR; TCRdb holds only in-frame clones, not every one. The sample lists 350,000 to 400,000 clones, over 12% seen once, with approximately 0.02% in the top ten. The receptor's source is a young woman in good health. V is TRBV7-2 and J is TRBJ1-1, with 7 bases that match TRBD1. The material sequenced was naive CD4+ T cells from blood. CDR3 protein: CASSLARQGGNTEAFF. CDR3 in DNA: TGTGCCAGCAGCTTAGCCCGACAGGGAGGGAACACTGAAGCTTTCTTT. Drawing the rest from reference TRBV7-2 and TRBJ1-1, the complete variable domain is GAGVSQSPSNKVTEKGKDVELRCDPISGHTALYWYRQSLGQGLEFLIYFQGNSAPDKSGLPSDRFSAERTGGSVSTLTIQRTQQEDSAVYLCASSLARQGGNTEAFFGQGTRLTVV.